This TCR beta chain is drawn from a study of regulatory T cells in long-lasting Graves disease. The time point is: newly diagnosed GD, antithyroid drugs for less than 3 months. Scientists built the TCR library using RNA that was extracted from PBMCs. Doctors identified Graves' disease using the American Thyroid Association guidelines. The authors built TCR beta libraries using iRepertoire HTBI primers and Arm-PCR of CDR3 regions. MiXCR was run by TCRdb on the multiplex PCR reads, yielding one entry per CDR3 protein. The sample yields over 200,000 distinct CDR3 sequences, about 18% seen once. This clonotype was observed many times. Antigen: not known. V dropped 2 bases and J dropped 0 bases, with 5 bases sitting between them. CDR1 and CDR2 (germline): GTSNPN, SVGIG (reference sequence). The CDR3 length is 12 residues. Study-wide findings and caveats: Persistent Graves' patients showed a TCR diversity that was lower than that of newly diagnosed ones. Researchers examined only peripheral blood and not thyroid tissue. Persistent disease was associated with favored TRBV28 usage and with favored use of TRBJ1-2 and TRBJ2-5.

This clonotype originated in a female donor with Graves disease. The chain is built from TRBV30 and TRBJ2-7; maybe TRBD1 (5 bases). This specimen was peripheral blood mononuclear cells (PBMCs), taken at new diagnosis, from a patient treated with antithyroid drugs. The CDR3 protein is CAWSTGSYEQYF. DNA of the CDR3: TGTGCCTGGAGTACAGGCTCCTACGAGCAGTACTTC.